This section outlines one T cell receptor beta chain sequence together with its context. The sample comes from a study of shared clonotypes between healthy human individuals. Naive CD8 cells comprised CD45RO-negative, CCR7-positively selected cells, excluding terminally differentiated effector memory CD45RA+ cells. Germline V lookup: CDR1 SEHNR, CDR2 FQNEAQ (reference sequence). The CDR3 covers 16 residues. Losses at the gene ends were 6 bases for V and 3 bases for J; bases not matched to a gene: 10. Generated by immunoSEQ multiplex PCR, the TCRdb table keeps only in-frame clones and is missing some. The repertoire consists of around 560,000 clones, with 85% to 95% occurring once and the leading ten covering 0.11%.

The genes are TRBV7-9 and TRBJ1-5, with 8 bases fitting TRBD1. Input material: naive CD8+ T cells sorted from blood. This TCR derives from a woman between 25 and 40 years old in good health. The CDR3 nucleotides read TGTGCCAGCAGTTTCGATGGACAGGGCCACAATCAGCCCCAGCATTTT. It encodes CASSFDGQGHNQPQHF.